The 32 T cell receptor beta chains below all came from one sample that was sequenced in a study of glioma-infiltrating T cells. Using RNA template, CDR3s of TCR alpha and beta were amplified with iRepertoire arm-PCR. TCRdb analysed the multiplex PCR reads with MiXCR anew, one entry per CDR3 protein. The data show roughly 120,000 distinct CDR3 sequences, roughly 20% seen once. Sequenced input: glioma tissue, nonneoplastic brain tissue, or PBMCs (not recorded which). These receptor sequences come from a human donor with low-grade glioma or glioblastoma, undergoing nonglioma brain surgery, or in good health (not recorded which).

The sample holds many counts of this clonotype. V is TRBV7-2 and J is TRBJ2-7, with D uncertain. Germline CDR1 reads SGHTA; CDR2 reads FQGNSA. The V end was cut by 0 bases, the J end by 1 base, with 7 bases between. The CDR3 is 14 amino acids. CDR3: CASSLAGRSYEQYF. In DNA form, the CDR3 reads TGTGCCAGCAGCTTAGCTGGCAGGTCCTACGAGCAGTACTTC. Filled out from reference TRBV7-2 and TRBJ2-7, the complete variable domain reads GAGVSQSPSNKVTEKGKDVELRCDPISGHTALYWYRQSLGQGLEFLIYFQGNSAPDKSGLPSDRFSAERTGGSVSTLTIQRTQQEDSAVYLCASSLAGRSYEQYFGPGTRLTVT.

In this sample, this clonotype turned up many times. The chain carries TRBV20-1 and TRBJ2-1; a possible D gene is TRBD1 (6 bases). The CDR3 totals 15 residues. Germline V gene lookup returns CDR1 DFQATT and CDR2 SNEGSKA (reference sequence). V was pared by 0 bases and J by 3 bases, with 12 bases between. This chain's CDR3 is CSAREGQTFYNEQFF. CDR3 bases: TGCAGTGCTAGAGAGGGACAAACCTTCTACAATGAGCAGTTCTTC.

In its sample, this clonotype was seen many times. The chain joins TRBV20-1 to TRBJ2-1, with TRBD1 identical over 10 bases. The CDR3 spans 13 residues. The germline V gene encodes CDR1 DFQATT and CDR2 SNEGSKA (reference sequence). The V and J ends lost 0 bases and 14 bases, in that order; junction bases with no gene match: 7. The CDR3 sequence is CSARDRSGTGEFF. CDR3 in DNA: TGCAGTGCTAGAGATCGGTCAGGGACAGGGGAGTTCTTC.

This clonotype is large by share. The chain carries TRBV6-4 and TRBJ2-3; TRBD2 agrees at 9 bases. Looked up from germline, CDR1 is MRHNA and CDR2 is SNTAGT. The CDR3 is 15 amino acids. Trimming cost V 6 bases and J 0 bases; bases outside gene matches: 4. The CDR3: CASSFLAGSTDTQYF. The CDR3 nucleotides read TGTGCCAGCAGCTTCCTAGCGGGAAGCACAGATACGCAGTATTTT.

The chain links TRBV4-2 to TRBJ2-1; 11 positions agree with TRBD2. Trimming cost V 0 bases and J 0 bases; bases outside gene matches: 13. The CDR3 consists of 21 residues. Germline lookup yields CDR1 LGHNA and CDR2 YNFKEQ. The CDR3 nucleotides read TGTGCCAGCAGCCAAGAGGGACTAGCGGATCCGTGGCACAGCTCCTACAATGAGCAGTTCTTC. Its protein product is CASSQEGLADPWHSSYNEQFF.

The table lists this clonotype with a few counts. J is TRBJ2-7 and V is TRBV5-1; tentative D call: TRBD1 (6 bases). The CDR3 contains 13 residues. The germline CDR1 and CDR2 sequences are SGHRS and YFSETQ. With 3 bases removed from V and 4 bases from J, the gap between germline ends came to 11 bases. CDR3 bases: TGCGCCAGCAGCTGGGACACCTGGTACGAGCAGTACTTC. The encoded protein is CASSWDTWYEQYF.

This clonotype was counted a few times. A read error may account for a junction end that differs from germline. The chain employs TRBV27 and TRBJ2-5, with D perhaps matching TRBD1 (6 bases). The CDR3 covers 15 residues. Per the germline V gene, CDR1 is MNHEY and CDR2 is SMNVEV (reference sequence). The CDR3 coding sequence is TGTACCAGCAGTTCCGGGACAACGTACCAAGAGACCCAGTACTTC. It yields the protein CTSSSGTTYQETQYF.

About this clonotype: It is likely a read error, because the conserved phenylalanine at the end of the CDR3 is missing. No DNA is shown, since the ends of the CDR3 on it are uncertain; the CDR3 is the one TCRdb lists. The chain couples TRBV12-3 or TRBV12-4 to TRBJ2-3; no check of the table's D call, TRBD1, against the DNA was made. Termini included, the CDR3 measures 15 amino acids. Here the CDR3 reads CASSLRDGPNNEQFL.

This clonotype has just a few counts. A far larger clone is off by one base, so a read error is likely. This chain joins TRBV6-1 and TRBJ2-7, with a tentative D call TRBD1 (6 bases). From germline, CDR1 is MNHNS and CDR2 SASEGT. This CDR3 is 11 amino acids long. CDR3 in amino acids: CASSQGYGQYF. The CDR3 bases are TGTGCCAGCAGTCAGGGGTACGGGCAGTACTTC.

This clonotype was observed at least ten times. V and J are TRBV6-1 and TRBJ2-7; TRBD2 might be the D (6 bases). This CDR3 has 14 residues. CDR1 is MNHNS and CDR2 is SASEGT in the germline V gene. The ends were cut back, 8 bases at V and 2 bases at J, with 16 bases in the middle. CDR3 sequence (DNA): TGTGCCAGCGGGGGGTTAACAAGAACCTACGAGCAGTACTTC. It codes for CASGGLTRTYEQYF.

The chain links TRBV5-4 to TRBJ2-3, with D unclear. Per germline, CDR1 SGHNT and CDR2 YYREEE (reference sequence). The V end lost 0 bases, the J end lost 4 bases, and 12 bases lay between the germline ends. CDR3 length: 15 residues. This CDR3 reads CASSLGGGFADTQYF. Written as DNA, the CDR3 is TGTGCCAGCAGCTTGGGCGGCGGCTTCGCAGATACGCAGTATTTT.

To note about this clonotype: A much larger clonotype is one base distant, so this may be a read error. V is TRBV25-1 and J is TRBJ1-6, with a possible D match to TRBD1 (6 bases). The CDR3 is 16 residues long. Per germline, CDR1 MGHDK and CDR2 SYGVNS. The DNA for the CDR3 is TGTGCCAGCAGTGATACAGGGAGCTCCTATAATCCACCCCTCCACTTT. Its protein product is CASSDTGSSYNPPLHF.

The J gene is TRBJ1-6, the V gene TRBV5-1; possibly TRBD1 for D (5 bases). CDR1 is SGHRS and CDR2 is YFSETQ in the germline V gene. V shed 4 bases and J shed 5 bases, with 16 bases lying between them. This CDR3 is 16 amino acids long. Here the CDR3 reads CASSRSIGTDNSPLHF. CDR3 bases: TGCGCCAGCAGCCGCTCAATCGGGACGGATAATTCACCCCTCCACTTT.

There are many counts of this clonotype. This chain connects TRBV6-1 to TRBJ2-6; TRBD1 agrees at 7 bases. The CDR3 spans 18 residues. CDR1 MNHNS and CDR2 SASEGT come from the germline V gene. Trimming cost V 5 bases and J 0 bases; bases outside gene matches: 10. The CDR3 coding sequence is TGTGCCAGCAGTTTGGGGGACAGAACCTACTCTGGGGCCAACGTCCTGACTTTC. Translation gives CASSLGDRTYSGANVLTF.

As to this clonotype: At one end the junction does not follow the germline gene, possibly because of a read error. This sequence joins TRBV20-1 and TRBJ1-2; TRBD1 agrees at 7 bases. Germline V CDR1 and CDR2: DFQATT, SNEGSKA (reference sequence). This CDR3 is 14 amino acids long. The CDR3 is CSARGRQGNYGNTF. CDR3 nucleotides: TGCAGTGCTAGAGGTCGACAGGGAAACTATGGCAACACCTTC.

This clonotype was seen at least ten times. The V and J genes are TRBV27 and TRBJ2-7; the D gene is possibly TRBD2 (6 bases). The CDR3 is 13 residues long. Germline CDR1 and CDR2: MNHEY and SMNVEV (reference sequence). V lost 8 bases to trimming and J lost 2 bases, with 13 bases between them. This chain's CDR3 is CASVAAGTYEQYF. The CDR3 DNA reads TGTGCCAGCGTCGCCGCGGGGACCTACGAGCAGTACTTC.

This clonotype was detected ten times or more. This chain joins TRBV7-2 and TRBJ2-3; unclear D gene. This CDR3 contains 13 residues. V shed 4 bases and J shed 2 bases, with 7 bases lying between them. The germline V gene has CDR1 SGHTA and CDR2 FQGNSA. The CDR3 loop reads CASSSRATDTQYF. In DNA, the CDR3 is TGTGCCAGCAGCTCCCGGGCCACAGATACGCAGTATTTT.

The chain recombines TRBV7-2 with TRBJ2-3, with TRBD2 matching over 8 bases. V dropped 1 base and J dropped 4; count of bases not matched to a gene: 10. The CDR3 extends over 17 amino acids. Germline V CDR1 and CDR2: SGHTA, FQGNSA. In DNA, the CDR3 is TGTGCCAGCAGCTTAGTTACCACCGCGGGAGGCTCAGATACGCAGTATTTT. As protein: CASSLVTTAGGSDTQYF.

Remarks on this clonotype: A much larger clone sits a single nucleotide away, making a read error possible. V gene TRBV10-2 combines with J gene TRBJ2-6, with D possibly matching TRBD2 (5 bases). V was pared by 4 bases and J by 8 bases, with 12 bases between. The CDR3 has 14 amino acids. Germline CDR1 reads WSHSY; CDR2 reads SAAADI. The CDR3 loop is CASSGAPGTNVLTF. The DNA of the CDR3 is TGCGCCAGCAGTGGGGCACCCGGGACCAACGTCCTGACTTTC.

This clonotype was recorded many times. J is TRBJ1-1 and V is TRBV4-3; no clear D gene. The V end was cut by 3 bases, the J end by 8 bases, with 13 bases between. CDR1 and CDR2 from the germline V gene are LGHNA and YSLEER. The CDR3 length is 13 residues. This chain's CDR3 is CASSQGINLEAFF. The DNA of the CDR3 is TGCGCCAGCAGCCAGGGAATAAACTTAGAAGCTTTCTTT.

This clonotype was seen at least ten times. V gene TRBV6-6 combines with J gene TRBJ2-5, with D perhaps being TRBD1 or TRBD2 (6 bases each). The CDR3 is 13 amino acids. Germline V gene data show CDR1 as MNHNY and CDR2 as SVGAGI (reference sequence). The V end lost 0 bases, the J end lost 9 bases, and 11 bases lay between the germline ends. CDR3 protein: CASSYSHREAQYF. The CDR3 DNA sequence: TGTGCCAGCAGTTACTCGCACAGGGAGGCCCAGTACTTC.

The CDR3 reads CASSIQGLEDGYTF. DNA of the CDR3: TGCGCCAGCAGCATACAGGGACTGGAGGATGGCTACACCTTC. J is TRBJ1-2 and V is TRBV5-1, with D tentatively TRBD1 (6 bases). The V end was cut by 4 bases, the J end by 6 bases, with 16 bases between. Germline V gene lookup returns CDR1 SGHRS and CDR2 YFSETQ. The CDR3 loop spans 14 amino acids.

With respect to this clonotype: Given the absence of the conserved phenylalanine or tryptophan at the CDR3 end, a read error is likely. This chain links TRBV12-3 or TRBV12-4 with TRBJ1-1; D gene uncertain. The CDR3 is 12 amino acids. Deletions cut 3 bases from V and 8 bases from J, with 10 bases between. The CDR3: CASSFGPREAFL. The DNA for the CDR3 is TGTGCCAGCAGTTTTGGGCCGCGGGAAGCTTTCCTT.

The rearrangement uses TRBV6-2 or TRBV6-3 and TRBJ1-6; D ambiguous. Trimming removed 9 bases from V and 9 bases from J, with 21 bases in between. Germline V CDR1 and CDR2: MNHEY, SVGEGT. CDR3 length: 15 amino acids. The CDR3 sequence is CASSDFNLGVSPLHF. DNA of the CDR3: TGTGCCAGTAGTGATTTTAACCTGGGTGTTTCACCCCTCCACTTT.

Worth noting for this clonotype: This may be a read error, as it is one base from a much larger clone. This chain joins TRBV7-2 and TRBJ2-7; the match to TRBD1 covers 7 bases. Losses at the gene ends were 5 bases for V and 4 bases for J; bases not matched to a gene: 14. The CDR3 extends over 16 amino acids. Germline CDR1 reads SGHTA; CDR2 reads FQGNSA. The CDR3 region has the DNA TGTGCCAGCAGCCAAAAAACAGGGGAAACAGTTTACGAGCAGTACTTC. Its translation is CASSQKTGETVYEQYF.

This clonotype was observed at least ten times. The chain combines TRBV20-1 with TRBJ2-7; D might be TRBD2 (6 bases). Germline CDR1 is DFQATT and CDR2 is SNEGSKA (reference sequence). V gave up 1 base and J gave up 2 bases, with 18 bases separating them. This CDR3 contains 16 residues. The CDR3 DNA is TGCAGTGCTAGAGGGCGGCGTGGGAGGACCCCCTACGAGCAGTACTTC. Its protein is CSARGRRGRTPYEQYF.

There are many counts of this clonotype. CDR3 protein: CASANGLNYEQYF. The CDR3 coding sequence is TGTGCCAGCGCCAATGGCCTTAACTACGAGCAGTACTTC. The rearrangement uses TRBV6-1 and TRBJ2-7; no clear D. Germline V gene data show CDR1 as MNHNS and CDR2 as SASEGT. This CDR3 is 13 amino acids long. V gave up 8 bases and J gave up 3 bases, with 14 bases separating them.

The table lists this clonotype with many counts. CDR3 sequence: CASSLIPAYTDTQYF. As DNA, the CDR3 is TGTGCCAGCAGCTTAATCCCAGCCTACACAGATACGCAGTATTTT. The gene calls are TRBV7-3 and TRBJ2-3; D call uncertain. CDR1 is SGHTA, CDR2 FQGTGA, per germline. Trimming stripped 1 base from V and 2 bases from J, with 10 bases between. This CDR3 region has 15 residues.

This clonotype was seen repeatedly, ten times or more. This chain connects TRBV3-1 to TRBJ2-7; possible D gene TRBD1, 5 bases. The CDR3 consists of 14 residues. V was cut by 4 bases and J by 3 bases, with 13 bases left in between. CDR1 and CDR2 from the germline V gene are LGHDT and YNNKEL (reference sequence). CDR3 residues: CASSPNTRGYEQYF. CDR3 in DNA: TGTGCCAGCAGCCCCAATACAAGGGGCTACGAGCAGTACTTC.

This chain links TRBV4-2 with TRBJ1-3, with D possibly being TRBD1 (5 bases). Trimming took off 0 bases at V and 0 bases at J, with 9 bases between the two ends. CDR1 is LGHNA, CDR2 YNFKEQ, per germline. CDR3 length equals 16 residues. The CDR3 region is CASSQDAGNSGNTIYF. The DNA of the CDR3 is TGTGCCAGCAGCCAAGACGCAGGGAACTCTGGAAACACCATATATTTT.

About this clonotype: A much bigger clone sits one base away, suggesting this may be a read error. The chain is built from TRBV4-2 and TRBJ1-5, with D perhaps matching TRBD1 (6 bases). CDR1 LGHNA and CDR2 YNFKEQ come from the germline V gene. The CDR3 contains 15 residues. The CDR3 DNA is TGTGCCAGCAGCCAAGAACTCACAGGGAATCAGCCCCATCATTTT. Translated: CASSQELTGNQPHHF.

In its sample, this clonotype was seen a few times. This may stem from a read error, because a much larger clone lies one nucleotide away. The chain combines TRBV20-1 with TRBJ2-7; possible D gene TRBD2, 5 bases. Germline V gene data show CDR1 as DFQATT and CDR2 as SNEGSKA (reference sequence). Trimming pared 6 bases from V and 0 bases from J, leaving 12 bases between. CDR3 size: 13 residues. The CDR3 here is CSAAQEASYEQYF. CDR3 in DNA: TGCAGTGCCGCGCAGGAGGCCTCCTACGAGCAGTACTTC.